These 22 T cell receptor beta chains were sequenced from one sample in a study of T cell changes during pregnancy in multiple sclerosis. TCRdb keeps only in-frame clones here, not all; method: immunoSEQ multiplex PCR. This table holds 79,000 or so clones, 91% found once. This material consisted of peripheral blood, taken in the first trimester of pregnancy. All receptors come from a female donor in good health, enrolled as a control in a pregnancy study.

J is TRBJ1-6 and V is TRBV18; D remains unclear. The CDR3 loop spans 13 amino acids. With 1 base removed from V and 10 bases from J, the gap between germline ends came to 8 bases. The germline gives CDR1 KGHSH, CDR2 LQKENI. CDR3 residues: CASSPQGGSPLHF. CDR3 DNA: TGTGCCAGCTCACCACAGGGAGGGTCACCCCTCCACTTT.

The CDR3 DNA follows: TGCGCCAGCAGCCACGGACAGGGAGGCGAGCAGTACTTC. Translation gives CASSHGQGGEQYF. This chain connects TRBV4-3 to TRBJ2-7; the match to TRBD1 covers 8 bases. The CDR3 is 13 residues long. V dropped 3 bases and J dropped 6; count of bases not matched to a gene: 4. Germline V gene sequence: CDR1 LGHNA, CDR2 YSLEER.

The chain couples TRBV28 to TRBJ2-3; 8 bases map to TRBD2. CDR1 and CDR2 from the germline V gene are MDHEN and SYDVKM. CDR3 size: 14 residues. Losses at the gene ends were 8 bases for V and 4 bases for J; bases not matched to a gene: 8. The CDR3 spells CASGVAGRADTQYF. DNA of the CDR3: TGTGCCAGCGGAGTAGCGGGACGCGCAGATACGCAGTATTTT.

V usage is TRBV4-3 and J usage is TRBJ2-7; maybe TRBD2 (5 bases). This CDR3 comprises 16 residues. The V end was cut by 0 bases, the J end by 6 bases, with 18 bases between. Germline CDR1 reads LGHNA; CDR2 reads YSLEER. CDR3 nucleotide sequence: TGCGCCAGCAGCCAAGATCTTGGGGATAGCCGGGGCGAGCAGTACTTC. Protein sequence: CASSQDLGDSRGEQYF.

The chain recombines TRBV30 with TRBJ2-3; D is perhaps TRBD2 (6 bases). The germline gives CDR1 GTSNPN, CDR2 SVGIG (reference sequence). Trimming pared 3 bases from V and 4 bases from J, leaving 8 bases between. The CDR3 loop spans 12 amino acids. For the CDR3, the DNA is TGTGCCTGGAGAGCTAGCGCAGATACGCAGTATTTT. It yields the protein CAWRASADTQYF.

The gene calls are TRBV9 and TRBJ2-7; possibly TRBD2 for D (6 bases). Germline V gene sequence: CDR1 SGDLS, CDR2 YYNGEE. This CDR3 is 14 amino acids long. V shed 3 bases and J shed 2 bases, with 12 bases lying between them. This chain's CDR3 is CASSAGVHTYEQYF. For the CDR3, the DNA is TGTGCCAGCAGCGCGGGGGTACATACCTACGAGCAGTACTTC.

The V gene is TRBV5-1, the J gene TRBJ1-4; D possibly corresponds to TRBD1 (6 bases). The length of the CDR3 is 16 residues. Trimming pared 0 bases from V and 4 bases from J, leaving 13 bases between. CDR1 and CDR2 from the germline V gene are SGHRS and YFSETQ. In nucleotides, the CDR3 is TGCGCCAGCAGCTTGGCCCAGGGAGGGGGTAATGAAAAACTGTTTTTT. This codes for CASSLAQGGGNEKLFF.

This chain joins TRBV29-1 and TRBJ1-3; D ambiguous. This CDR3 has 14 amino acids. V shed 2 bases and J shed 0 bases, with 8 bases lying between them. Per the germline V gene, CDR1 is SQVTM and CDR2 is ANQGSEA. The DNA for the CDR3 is TGCAGCGTTGAATCCGGGATCTCTGGAAACACCATATATTTT. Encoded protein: CSVESGISGNTIYF.

Here the CDR3 DNA reads TGCAGCGTTGAGTGGGACACTGGAAACACCATATATTTT. It specifies CSVEWDTGNTIYF. This sequence joins TRBV29-1 and TRBJ1-3, with D perhaps TRBD1 (6 bases). Trimming stripped 3 bases from V and 2 bases from J, with 8 bases between. This CDR3 region has 13 residues. Germline CDR1 and CDR2: SQVTM and ANQGSEA.

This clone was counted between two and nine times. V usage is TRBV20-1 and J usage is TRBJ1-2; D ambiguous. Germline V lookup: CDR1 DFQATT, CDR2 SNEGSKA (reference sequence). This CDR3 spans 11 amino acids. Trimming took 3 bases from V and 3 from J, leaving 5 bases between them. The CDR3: CSARRDYGYTF. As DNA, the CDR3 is TGCAGTGCTAGGAGGGACTATGGCTACACCTTC.

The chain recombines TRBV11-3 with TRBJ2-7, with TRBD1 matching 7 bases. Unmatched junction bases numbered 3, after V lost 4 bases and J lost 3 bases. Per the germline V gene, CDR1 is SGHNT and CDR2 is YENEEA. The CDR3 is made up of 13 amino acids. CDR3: CASSSGTDYEQYF. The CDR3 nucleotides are TGTGCCAGCAGCTCCGGGACAGACTACGAGCAGTACTTC.

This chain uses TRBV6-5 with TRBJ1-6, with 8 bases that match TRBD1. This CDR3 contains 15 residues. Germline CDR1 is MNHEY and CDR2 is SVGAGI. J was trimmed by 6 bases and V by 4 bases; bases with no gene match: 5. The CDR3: CASSWRGTGNSPLHF. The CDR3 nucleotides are TGTGCCAGCAGTTGGAGAGGGACAGGTAATTCACCCCTCCACTTT.

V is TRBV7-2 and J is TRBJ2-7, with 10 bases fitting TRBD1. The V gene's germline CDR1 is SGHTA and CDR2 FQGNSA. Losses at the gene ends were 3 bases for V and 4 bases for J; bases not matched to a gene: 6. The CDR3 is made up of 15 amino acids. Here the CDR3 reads CASSFVGTGDYEQYF. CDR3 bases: TGTGCCAGCAGCTTTGTTGGGACAGGGGATTACGAGCAGTACTTC.

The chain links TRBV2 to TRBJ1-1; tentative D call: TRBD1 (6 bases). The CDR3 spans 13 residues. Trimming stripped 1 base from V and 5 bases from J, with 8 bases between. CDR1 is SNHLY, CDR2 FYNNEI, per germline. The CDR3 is CASSEDRATEAFF. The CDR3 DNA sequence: TGTGCCAGCAGTGAAGACAGGGCAACTGAAGCTTTCTTT.

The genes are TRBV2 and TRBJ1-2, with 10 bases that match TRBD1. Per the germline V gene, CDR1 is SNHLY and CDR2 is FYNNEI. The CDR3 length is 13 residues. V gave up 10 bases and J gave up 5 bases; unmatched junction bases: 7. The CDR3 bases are TGTGCCACCGCCGGGACAGGGGTTTATGGCTACACCTTC. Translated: CATAGTGVYGYTF.

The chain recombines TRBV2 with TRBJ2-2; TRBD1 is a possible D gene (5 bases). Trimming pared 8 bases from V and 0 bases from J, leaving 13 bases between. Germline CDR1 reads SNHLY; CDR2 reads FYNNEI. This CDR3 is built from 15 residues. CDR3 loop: CASHVAGSNTGELFF. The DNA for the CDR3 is TGTGCCAGCCACGTGGCAGGGTCGAACACCGGGGAGCTGTTTTTT.

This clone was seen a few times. The CDR3 nucleotides are TGTGCCTGGGGGGAGGGGACAGGGGTCAAAAACATTCAGTACTTC. This gives the protein CAWGEGTGVKNIQYF. The rearrangement links TRBV7-9 to TRBJ2-4; 10 positions agree with TRBD1. Trimming at V came to 11 bases and at J to 3 bases, leaving 10 bases not matched to a gene. CDR1 is SEHNR and CDR2 is FQNEAQ in the germline V gene (reference sequence). The CDR3 runs 15 residues.

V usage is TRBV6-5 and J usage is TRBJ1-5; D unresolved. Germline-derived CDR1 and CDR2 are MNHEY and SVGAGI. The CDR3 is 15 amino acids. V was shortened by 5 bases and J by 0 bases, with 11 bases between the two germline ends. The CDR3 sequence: CASSIRYSSNQPQHF. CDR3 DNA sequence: TGTGCCAGCAGTATCAGGTACTCTAGCAATCAGCCCCAGCATTTT.

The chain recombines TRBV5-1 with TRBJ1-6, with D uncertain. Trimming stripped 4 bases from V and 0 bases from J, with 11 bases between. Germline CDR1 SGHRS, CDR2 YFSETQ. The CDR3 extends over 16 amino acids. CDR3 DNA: TGCGCCAGCAGCCGGACTGCGAGCTCCTATAATTCACCCCTCCACTTT. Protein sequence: CASSRTASSYNSPLHF.

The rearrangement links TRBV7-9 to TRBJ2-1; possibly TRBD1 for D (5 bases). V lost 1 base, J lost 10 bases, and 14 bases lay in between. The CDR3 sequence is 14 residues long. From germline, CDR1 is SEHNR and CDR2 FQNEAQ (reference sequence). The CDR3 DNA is TGTGCCAGCAGCTTAGTGGCAGGGCAAGGGGAGCAGTTCTTC. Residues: CASSLVAGQGEQFF.

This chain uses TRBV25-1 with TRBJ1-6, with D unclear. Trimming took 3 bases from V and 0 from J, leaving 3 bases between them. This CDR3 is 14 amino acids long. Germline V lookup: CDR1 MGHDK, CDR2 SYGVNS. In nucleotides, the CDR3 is TGTGCCAGCAGTGACAGCTCCTATAATTCACCCCTCCACTTT. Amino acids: CASSDSSYNSPLHF.

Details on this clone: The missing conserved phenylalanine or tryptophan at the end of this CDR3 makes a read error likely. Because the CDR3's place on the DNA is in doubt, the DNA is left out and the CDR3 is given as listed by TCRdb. Here the CDR3 reads CASAPDRISNFV. The J gene is TRBJ1-1, the V gene TRBV2; TRBD1, as called in the table, went unchecked against the DNA. The germline CDR1 and CDR2 sequences are SNHLY and FYNNEI. Inclusive of both ends, the CDR3 amounts to 12 amino acids.